This TCR beta chain was sequenced for a study of T cells in localized non-small cell lung cancer. Profiled with immunoSEQ multiplex PCR; TCRdb holds only in-frame clones, not every one. The sample comprises around 1,300 clones, roughly 18% of which are singletons, and under 15% rests with the top ten. Findings and limits, study-wide: There were a median roughly 60 of the top 100 tumor clones appearing in adjacent lung. Of the tissues analyzed, uninvolved adjacent lung showed maximal T cell clonality, greater than tumor. Only one tumor region went through sequencing, so heterogeneity may still be there.

The CDR3 covers 12 residues. Germline loops: CDR1 LNHDA, CDR2 SQIVND (reference sequence). Trimming cost V 5 bases and J 1 base, with 5 bases left between them. Comments on this clone: Its target is not known.

The V call is TRBV19, the J call TRBJ2-5, with no clear D. This clonotype was obtained from an older female donor with stage II lung adenocarcinoma. Material: normal lung tissue next to the tumor, obtained before any cancer treatment. The CDR3: CASSYSQETQYF. CDR3 nucleotides: TGTGCCAGTAGTTACTCCCAAGAGACCCAGTACTTC.